This is a list of T cell receptor beta chains from one sample in a study of blood T cell repertoires in COVID-19. This table comes from immunoSEQ multiplex PCR, and its TCRdb copy is limited to in-frame clones, with some not included. The table has around 180,000 clones, about 85% seen once. Sequenced sample: peripheral blood. The receptors stem from a person aged 65 to 85 with COVID-19, enrolled during active disease. CDR3s include the opening cysteine and the closing phenylalanine or tryptophan. Fields, in order: V gene, J gene, D gene, clone size, CDR3 protein, CDR3 DNA. D genes are given only for firm matches. The listing skips clone size in some rows; elsewhere it reads once, few, many or a size class.

TRBV5-1	TRBJ1-4	TRBD1	once	CASSDRQGLEEKLFF	TGCGCCAGCAGCGACCGACAGGGCTTAGAAGAAAAACTGTTTTTT
TRBV11-3	TRBJ2-1	TRBD2	NA	CASSLGLAEYNEQFF	TGTGCCAGCAGCTTAGGACTAGCGGAGTACAATGAGCAGTTCTTC
TRBV10-3	TRBJ2-1	NA	NA	CAIRGSGGPSNEQFF	TGTGCCATCAGGGGTAGCGGAGGCCCCTCAAATGAGCAGTTCTTC
TRBV7-9	TRBJ1-5	TRBD1	NA	CASSSGQGGNQPQHF	TGTGCCAGCAGCTCAGGACAGGGTGGCAATCAGCCCCAGCATTTT
TRBV4-3	TRBJ2-7	NA	NA	CASSQAGVSYEQYF	TGCGCCAGCAGCCAAGCCGGGGTTTCCTACGAGCAGTACTTC
TRBV6-5	TRBJ2-7	NA	NA	CASSYRGPYEQYF	TGTGCCAGCAGTTACAGGGGCCCCTACGAGCAGTACTTC
TRBV4-1	TRBJ2-1	TRBD2	NA	CASSSWTSGGNEQFF	TGCGCCAGCAGCTCGTGGACTAGCGGGGGGAATGAGCAGTTCTTC
TRBV3-1/TRBV3-2	TRBJ2-1	NA	NA	CASSQDTGSNEQFF	TGTGCCAGCAGCCAAGACACAGGCAGCAATGAGCAGTTCTTC
TRBV7-8	TRBJ2-1	TRBD1	NA	CASSLFQQGGEQFF	TGTGCCAGCAGCTTATTTCAACAGGGGGGTGAGCAGTTCTTC
TRBV30	TRBJ1-2	NA	NA	CASLPTGSGGYTF	TGTGCCTCGTTACCCACAGGGAGTGGAGGCTACACCTTC
TRBV6-5	TRBJ1-6	NA	NA	CASSSNSSPLHF	TGTGCCAGCAGTTCTAATTCTTCACCCCTCCACTTT
TRBV6-2/TRBV6-3	TRBJ2-3	TRBD2	NA	CASSPTSRADTQYF	TGTGCCAGCAGCCCGACTAGCCGGGCAGATACGCAGTATTTT
TRBV29-1	TRBJ2-1	TRBD1	NA	CSVKDRSSYNEQFF	TGCAGCGTGAAGGACAGGAGCTCCTACAATGAGCAGTTCTTC
TRBV2	TRBJ2-3	TRBD2	few	CASNTGGNTDTQYF	TGTGCCAGCAATACGGGGGGAAACACAGATACGCAGTATTTT
TRBV7-2	TRBJ1-2	NA	NA	CASSWGLPNYGYTF	TGTGCCAGCAGCTGGGGACTTCCTAACTATGGCTACACCTTC
TRBV27	TRBJ1-6	TRBD1	NA	CASRVDRGQSPLHF	TGTGCCAGCAGAGTGGACAGGGGTCAATCACCCCTCCACTTT
TRBV14	TRBJ1-1	NA	NA	CASSNPPYRGDTEAFF	TGTGCCAGCAGCAACCCCCCCTATAGGGGCGACACTGAAGCTTTCTTT
TRBV28	TRBJ1-5	TRBD1	NA	CASRAGQVQPQHF	TGTGCCAGCAGGGCTGGACAGGTTCAGCCCCAGCATTTT
TRBV5-1	TRBJ2-5	TRBD2	NA	CASSFGLATQETQYF	TGCGCCAGCAGCTTCGGACTAGCGACACAAGAGACCCAGTACTTC
TRBV10-3	TRBJ1-4	TRBD1	NA	CAISERTGVNEKLFF	TGTGCCATCAGTGAGCGGACAGGAGTTAATGAAAAACTGTTTTTT
TRBV28	TRBJ1-2	NA	once	CASSLAYGYTF	TGTGCCAGCAGTCTTGCGTATGGCTACACCTTC
TRBV5-1	TRBJ2-5	NA	NA	CASSAHGGETQYF	TGCGCCAGCAGCGCCCACGGAGGGGAGACCCAGTACTTC
TRBV7-2	TRBJ1-3	NA	NA	CASSYLVSGNTIYF	TGTGCCAGCAGCTATTTAGTCTCTGGAAACACCATATATTTT
TRBV7-2	TRBJ2-5	NA	NA	CASSPGQIQETQYF	TGTGCCAGCAGCCCCGGACAGATCCAAGAGACCCAGTACTTC
TRBV3-1/TRBV3-2	TRBJ2-3	NA	NA	CASSQFGGATDTQYF	TGTGCCAGCAGCCAATTCGGGGGAGCGACAGATACGCAGTATTTT
TRBV29-1	TRBJ2-7	TRBD2	NA	CSAHGGRESAFEQYF	TGCAGCGCCCACGGTGGGCGGGAGTCTGCGTTCGAGCAGTACTTC
TRBV19	TRBJ2-2	TRBD2	NA	CASSMKSGGQTGELFF	TGTGCCAGTAGTATGAAAAGCGGGGGTCAAACCGGGGAGCTGTTTTTT
TRBV5-6	TRBJ2-3	TRBD2	NA	CASSLDRSGRADTDTQYF	TGTGCCAGCAGCTTGGATCGCAGCGGGAGGGCCGACACAGATACGCAGTATTTT
TRBV19	TRBJ1-4	NA	NA	CASSMGQGEKLFF	TGTGCCAGTAGTATGGGGCAGGGGGAAAAACTGTTTTTT
TRBV7-9	TRBJ1-1	NA	NA	CASSSGGSDAFF	TGTGCCAGCAGCTCGGGAGGGTCCGACGCTTTCTTT
TRBV7-3	TRBJ2-3	TRBD2	NA	CASSLSARGGPNLASTDTQYF	TGTGCCAGCAGCTTATCCGCCCGGGGGGGACCAAACCTAGCTAGCACAGATACGCAGTATTTT
TRBV28	TRBJ2-1	TRBD2	NA	CASSRAGVPYNEQFF	TGTGCCAGCAGTAGAGCGGGGGTACCCTACAATGAGCAGTTCTTC
TRBV27	TRBJ1-2	TRBD1	NA	CASSLGQDFGYTF	TGTGCCAGCAGTTTAGGACAGGATTTCGGCTACACCTTC
TRBV28	TRBJ1-2	NA	NA	CASSLLGSYYGYTF	TGTGCCAGCAGTTTACTGGGCAGCTACTATGGCTACACCTTC
TRBV12-5	TRBJ1-1	NA	NA	CASGTTTRGVEAFF	TGTGCTAGTGGTACTACGACACGGGGTGTCGAAGCTTTCTTT
TRBV27	TRBJ1-1	TRBD1	once	CASSRQGLNTEAFF	TGTGCCAGCAGTAGACAGGGATTGAACACTGAAGCTTTCTTT
TRBV5-4	TRBJ2-7	NA	few	CASSLELASYEQYF	TGTGCCAGCAGCTTGGAGTTAGCTAGCTACGAGCAGTACTTC
TRBV18	TRBJ2-7	TRBD1	NA	CASSPPGQGAGEQYF	TGTGCCAGCTCACCACCGGGACAGGGGGCTGGCGAGCAGTACTTC
TRBV19	TRBJ2-2	NA	NA	CASSKDQGRAGELFF	TGTGCCAGTAGTAAAGACCAGGGCAGGGCCGGGGAGCTGTTTTTT
TRBV4-1	TRBJ2-6	NA	NA	CASSQKTGSLFSGANVLTF	TGCGCCAGCAGCCAAAAGACAGGCTCTCTTTTCTCTGGGGCCAACGTCCTGACTTTC
TRBV9	TRBJ2-3	TRBD2	once	CASSPTSGVDTQYF	TGTGCCAGCAGCCCCACTAGCGGGGTAGATACGCAGTATTTT
TRBV11-2	TRBJ1-5	TRBD1	NA	CASSLDPPGQEHYMEPQHF	TGTGCCAGCAGCCTTGACCCCCCGGGACAGGAACACTACATGGAGCCCCAGCATTTT
TRBV27	TRBJ1-4	NA	NA	CASSFSGFEKLFF	TGTGCCAGCAGTTTCTCAGGTTTTGAAAAACTGTTTTTT
TRBV7-9	TRBJ2-1	NA	few	CASSHSPGTYNEQFF	TGTGCCAGCAGCCATTCCCCCGGGACTTACAATGAGCAGTTCTTC
TRBV15	TRBJ2-2	TRBD2	NA	CATSREGFRGAGELFF	TGTGCCACCAGCAGAGAAGGTTTTCGGGGGGCCGGGGAGCTGTTTTTT
TRBV4-3	TRBJ1-2	NA	NA	CASSQGGGLNYGYTF	TGCGCCAGCAGCCAAGGGGGGGGACTCAACTATGGCTACACCTTC
TRBV25-1	TRBJ2-3	TRBD2	NA	CASSGRLAGVRDTQYF	TGTGCCAGCAGTGGGAGGCTAGCGGGCGTCCGGGATACGCAGTATTTT
TRBV7-3	TRBJ2-3	NA	once	CASSPGLNTDTQYF	TGTGCCAGCAGTCCGGGACTCAACACAGATACGCAGTATTTT
TRBV7-2	TRBJ1-3	NA	NA	CASSLARAGARNTIYF	TGTGCCAGCAGCTTAGCGCGTGCAGGGGCGCGAAACACCATATATTTT
TRBV7-8	TRBJ1-3	NA	NA	CASSLIDLRGISGNTIYF	TGTGCCAGCAGCTTGATCGATTTACGGGGGATTTCTGGAAACACCATATATTTT
TRBV6-5	TRBJ1-2	NA	NA	CASRIDRKVNYGYTF	TGTGCCAGCAGAATAGACAGGAAGGTTAACTATGGCTACACCTTC
TRBV6-5	TRBJ1-6	TRBD1	few	CASSAGTGGNSPLHF	TGTGCCAGCAGCGCCGGGACAGGGGGGAATTCACCCCTCCACTTT
TRBV7-2	TRBJ1-4	NA	NA	CASSRSSNEKLFF	TGTGCCAGCAGCCGGTCCTCAAATGAAAAACTGTTTTTT